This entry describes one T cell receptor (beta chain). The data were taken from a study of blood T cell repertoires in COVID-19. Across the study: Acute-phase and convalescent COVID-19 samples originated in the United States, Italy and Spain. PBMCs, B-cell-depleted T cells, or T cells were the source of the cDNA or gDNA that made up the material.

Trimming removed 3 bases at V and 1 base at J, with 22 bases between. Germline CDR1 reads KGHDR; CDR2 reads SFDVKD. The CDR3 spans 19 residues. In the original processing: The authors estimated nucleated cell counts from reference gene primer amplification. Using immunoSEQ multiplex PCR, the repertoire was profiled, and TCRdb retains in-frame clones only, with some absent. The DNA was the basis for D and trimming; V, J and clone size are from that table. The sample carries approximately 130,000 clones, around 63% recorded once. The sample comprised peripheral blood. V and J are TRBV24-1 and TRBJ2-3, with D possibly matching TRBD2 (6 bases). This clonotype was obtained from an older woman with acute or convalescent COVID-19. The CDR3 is CATSDPNFSGPGGTDTQYF. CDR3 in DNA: TGTGCCACCAGTGATCCGAACTTCTCCGGACCGGGAGGCACAGATACGCAGTATTTT.